This T cell receptor beta chain came from a study of identical twins. TCRdb re-called the 5' RACE reads through MiXCR, storing one row per CDR3 protein. The sample contains 600,000 to 850,000 distinct CDR3 sequences, about 18% of which appear only once. This same sample was also taken into another study, of T cells expressing NK-cell markers. According to that study: Each of over 5 donors carried dominant NKG2C+ clonotypes accounting for about 1.0-7.0% of CD8+ T cells.

The sequenced material came from PBMCs. The TCR originated in a woman younger than 30 in good health.

The CDR3 DNA follows: TGTGCCAGCAGACCTCGGACAGGACGCTCCTACAATGAGCAGTTCTTC. Translating it yields CASRPRTGRSYNEQFF. The chain joins TRBV12-3 or TRBV12-4 to TRBJ2-1, with 7 positions matching TRBD1. This CDR3 comprises 16 residues. V was pared by 6 bases and J by 0 bases, with 8 bases of the junction left unmatched.